There are many counts of the clone carrying this T cell receptor beta chain. Alpha and beta chains were covered, as first-strand cDNA relied on TRAV- and TRBV-specific primers. Both a constant-region primer and a V-primer adapter served to amplify TCRs across around 20 PCR cycles. A single record per CDR3 protein comes from TCRdb applying MiXCR to the reads. Of tens of thousands of distinct CDR3 sequences in the sample, 15% to 20% were seen once. As to time point: before trial treatment. The sample originates from a study of low-dose radiotherapy and immunotherapy resistance in tumors. The V end was cut by 2 bases, the J end by 0 bases, with 8 bases between. CDR3 length: 14 amino acids. Germline values: CDR1 SGHRS, CDR2 YFSETQ.

The sequences come from PBMCs, collected before treatment. This sequence joins TRBV5-1 and TRBJ1-1; D might be TRBD1 (6 bases). The sequence came from a male donor with prostate cancer. Here the CDR3 reads CASSLQGVNTEAFF. In DNA, the CDR3 is TGCGCCAGCAGCTTACAGGGTGTGAACACTGAAGCTTTCTTT.